This TCR beta chain was obtained from a study of T cells in Graves' hyperthyroidism and ophthalmopathy. This clonotype was seen at least ten times. RNA transcripts provided the source from which TCR beta CDR3 regions were amplified. Carried out on the TCR CDR3, a first-round RT-PCR used the HTBI primer set. MiXCR, applied by TCRdb to the multiplex PCR reads, yields one record per CDR3 protein. The table lists about 380,000 distinct CDR3 sequences, roughly 20% of them singletons, with around 40% in the top ten. Diagnostic assessment was based on clinical symptoms, serum thyroxine and TRAb, thyroid ultrasound and orbital computed tomography. V lost 6 bases and J lost 8; bases outside the gene matches: 18. The CDR3 has 17 amino acids. Germline V gives CDR1 SGHRS, CDR2 YFSETQ.

The chain couples TRBV5-1 to TRBJ2-1; TRBD2 agrees at 9 bases. The sequence was collected from a man younger than 30 with Graves' ophthalmopathy. The specimen was blood. In DNA form, the CDR3 reads TGCGCCAGCAACCCCTCCTCAGGGCGGGGGGGCCCGGATGAGCAGTTCTTC. This sequence encodes CASNPSSGRGGPDEQFF.